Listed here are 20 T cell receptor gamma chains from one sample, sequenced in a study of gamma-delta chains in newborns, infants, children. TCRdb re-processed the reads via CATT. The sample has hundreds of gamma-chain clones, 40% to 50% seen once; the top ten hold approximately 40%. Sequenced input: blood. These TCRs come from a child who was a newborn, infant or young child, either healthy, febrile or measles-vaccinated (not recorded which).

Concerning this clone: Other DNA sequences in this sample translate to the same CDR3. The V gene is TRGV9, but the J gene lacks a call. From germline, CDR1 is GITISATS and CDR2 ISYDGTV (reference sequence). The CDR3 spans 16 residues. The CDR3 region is CALWEVQEVGKKIKVF. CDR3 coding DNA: TGTGCCTTGTGGGAGGTGCAAGAGGTGGGCAAAAAAATAAAGGTCTTT.

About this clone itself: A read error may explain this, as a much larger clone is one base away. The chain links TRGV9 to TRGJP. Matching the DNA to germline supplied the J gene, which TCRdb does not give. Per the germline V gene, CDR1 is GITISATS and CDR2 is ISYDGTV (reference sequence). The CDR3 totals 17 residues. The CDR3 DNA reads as TGTGCCTTGTGGGAGCTACAGCAAGGGTTGGGCAAAAAAATCAAGGTATTT. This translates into CALWELQQGLGKKIKVF.

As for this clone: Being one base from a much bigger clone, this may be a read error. The CDR3 DNA sequence: TGTGCCTTGTGGGAGGCGCTTCAAGAGTTGGGCAAAAAAATCAAGGTATTT. Its translation: CALWEALQELGKKIKVF. The V gene is TRGV9, the J gene TRGJP. The J gene, missing from TCRdb, was assigned here through DNA to germline matching. The CDR3 runs to 17 residues. Trimming removed 2 bases from V and 4 bases from J; junction bases left unmatched: 5. Germline CDR1 reads GITISATS; CDR2 reads ISYDGTV (reference sequence).

In nucleotides, the CDR3 is TGTGCCACCTGGAAGTGGCCTTATTATAAGAAACTCTTT. This gives the protein CATWKWPYYKKLF. This chain joins TRGV8 and TRGJ1 or TRGJ2. No J segment appears in TCRdb, so it was assigned here by matching the sequence to germline. The CDR3 extends over 13 amino acids. CDR1 and CDR2 (germline): VENAVY, YDSYNSRV. After removal of 6 bases from V and 3 bases from J, the junction contained 8 bases not matched to a gene.

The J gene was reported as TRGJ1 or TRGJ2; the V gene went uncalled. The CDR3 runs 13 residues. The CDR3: CAAFDWPYYKKLF. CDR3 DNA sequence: TGTGCCGCCTTTGATTGGCCTTATTATAAGAAACTCTTT.

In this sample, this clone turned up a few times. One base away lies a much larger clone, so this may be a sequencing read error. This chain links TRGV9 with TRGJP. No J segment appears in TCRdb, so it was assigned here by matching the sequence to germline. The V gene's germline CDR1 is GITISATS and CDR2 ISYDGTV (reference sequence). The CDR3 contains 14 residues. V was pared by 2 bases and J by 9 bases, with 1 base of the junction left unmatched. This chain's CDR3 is CALWEGLGKKIKVF. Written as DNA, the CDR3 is TGTGCCTTGTGGGAGGGGTTGGGCAAAAAAATCAAGGTATTT.

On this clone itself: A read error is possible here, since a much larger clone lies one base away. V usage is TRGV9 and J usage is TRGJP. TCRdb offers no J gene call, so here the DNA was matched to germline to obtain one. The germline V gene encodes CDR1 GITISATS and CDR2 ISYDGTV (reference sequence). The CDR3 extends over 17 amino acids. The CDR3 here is CASWEGTEELGKKIKVF. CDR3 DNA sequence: TGTGCCTCGTGGGAGGGCACGGAAGAGTTGGGCAAAAAAATCAAGGTATTT.

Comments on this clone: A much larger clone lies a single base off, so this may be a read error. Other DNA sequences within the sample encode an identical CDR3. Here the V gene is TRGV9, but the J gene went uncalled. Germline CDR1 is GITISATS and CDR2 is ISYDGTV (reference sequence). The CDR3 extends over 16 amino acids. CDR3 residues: CALWEVGELGKKIKVF. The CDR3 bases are TGTGCCTTGTGGGAGGTGGGGGAGTTGGGCAAAAAAATCAAGGTGTTT.

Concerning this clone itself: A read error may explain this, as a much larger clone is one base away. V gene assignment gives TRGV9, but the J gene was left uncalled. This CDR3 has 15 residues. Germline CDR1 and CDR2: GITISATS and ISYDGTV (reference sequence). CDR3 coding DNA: TGTGCCTTGTGGGATAGGGAGTTGGGCAAAAAAATCGAGGTATTT. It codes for CALWDRELGKKIEVF.

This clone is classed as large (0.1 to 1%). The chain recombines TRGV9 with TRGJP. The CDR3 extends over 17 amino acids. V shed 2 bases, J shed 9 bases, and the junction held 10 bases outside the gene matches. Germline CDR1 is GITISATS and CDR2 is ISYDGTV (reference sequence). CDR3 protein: CALWEAPQGLGKKIKVF. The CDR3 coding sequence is TGTGCCTTGTGGGAGGCCCCCCAGGGGTTGGGCAAAAAAATCAAGGTATTT.

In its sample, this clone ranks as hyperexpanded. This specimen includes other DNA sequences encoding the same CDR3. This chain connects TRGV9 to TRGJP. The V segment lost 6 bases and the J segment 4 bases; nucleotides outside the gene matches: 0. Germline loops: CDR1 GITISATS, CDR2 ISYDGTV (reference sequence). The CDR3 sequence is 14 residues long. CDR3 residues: CALWQELGKKIKVF. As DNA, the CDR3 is TGTGCCTTGTGGCAAGAGTTGGGCAAAAAAATCAAGGTATTT.

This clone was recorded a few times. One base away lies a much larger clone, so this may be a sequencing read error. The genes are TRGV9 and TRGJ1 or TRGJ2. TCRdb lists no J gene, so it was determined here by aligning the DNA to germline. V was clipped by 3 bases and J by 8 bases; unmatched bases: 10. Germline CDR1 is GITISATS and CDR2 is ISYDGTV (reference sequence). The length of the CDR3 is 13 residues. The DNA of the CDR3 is TGTGCCTTGTGGGAGTCTGGCCAGAATAAGAAACTCTTT. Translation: CALWESGQNKKLF.

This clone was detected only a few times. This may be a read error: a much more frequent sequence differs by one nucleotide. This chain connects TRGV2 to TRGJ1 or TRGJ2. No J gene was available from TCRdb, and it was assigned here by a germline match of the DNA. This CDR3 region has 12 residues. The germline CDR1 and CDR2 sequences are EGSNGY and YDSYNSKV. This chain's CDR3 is CATGDSGYKKLF. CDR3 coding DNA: TGTGCCACCGGGGACTCGGGGTATAAGAAACTCTTT.

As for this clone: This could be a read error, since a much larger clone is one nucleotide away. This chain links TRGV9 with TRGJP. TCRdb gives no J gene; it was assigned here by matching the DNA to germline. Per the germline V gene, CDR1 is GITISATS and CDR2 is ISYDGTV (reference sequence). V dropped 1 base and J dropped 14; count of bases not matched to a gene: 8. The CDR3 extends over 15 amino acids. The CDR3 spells CALWEVESSKKIKVF. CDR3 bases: TGTGCCTTGTGGGAGGTTGAGTCGAGCAAAAAAATCAAGGTATTT.

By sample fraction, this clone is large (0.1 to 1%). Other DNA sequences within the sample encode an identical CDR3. The CDR3: CALWEAFQELGKKIKVF. CDR3 bases: TGTGCCTTGTGGGAGGCGTTTCAAGAGTTGGGCAAAAAAATCAAGGTATTT. V is TRGV9 and J is TRGJP. Matching the DNA to germline supplied the J gene, which TCRdb does not give. Germline V gives CDR1 GITISATS, CDR2 ISYDGTV (reference sequence). The CDR3 loop spans 17 amino acids. The V gene end was trimmed by 2 bases and the J gene end by 4 bases; junction bases not matched to a gene: 5.

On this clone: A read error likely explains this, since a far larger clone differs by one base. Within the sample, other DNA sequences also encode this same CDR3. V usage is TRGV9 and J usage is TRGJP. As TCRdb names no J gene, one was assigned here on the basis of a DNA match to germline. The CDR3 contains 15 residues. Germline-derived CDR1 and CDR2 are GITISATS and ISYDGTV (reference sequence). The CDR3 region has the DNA TGCGCCTTGTGGGAGGAAGAGTTGGGCAAAAAAATCAAGGTATTT. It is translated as CALWEEELGKKIKVF.

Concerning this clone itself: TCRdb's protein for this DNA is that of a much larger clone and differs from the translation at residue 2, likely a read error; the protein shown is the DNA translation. The CDR3 DNA reads as TGTACCTTGTGGGAGGTGGGAAAGTTGGGCAAAAAAATCAAGGTATTT. Encoded protein: CTLWEVGKLGKKIKVF. The rearrangement joins TRGV9 to TRGJP. Matching the DNA to germline supplied the J gene, which TCRdb does not give. The CDR3 has 16 residues. The germline V gene encodes CDR1 GITISATS and CDR2 ISYDGTV (reference sequence).

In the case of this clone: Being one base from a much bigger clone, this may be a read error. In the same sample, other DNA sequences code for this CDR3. CDR3 region: CALWEVRQELGKKIKVF. The CDR3 DNA reads as TGTGCCTTGTGGGAGGTGCGACAAGAGTTGGGCAAAAAAATCAAGGTATTT. The chain combines TRGV9 with TRGJP. TCRdb leaves out the J gene; it was filled in here by matching the DNA to germline. CDR1 is GITISATS and CDR2 is ISYDGTV in the germline V gene (reference sequence). V lost 0 bases, J lost 4 bases, and 3 bases stayed unmatched. The CDR3 runs 17 residues.

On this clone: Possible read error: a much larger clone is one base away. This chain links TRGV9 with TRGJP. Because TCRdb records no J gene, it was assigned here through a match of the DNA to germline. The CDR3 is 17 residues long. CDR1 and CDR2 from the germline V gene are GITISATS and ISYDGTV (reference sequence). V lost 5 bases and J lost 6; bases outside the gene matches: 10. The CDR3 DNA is TGTGCCTTGTGGGGGATAATGGCAGAGTTGGGCAAAAAAATCAAGGTATTT. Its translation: CALWGIMAELGKKIKVF.

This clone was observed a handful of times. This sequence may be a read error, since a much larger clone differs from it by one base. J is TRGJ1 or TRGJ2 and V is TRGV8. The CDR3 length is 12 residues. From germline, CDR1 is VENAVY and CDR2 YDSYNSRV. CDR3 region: CATWDIRYKKLF. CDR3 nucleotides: TGTGCTACCTGGGATATAAGATATAAGAAACTCTTT.